Reported below is one T cell receptor (beta chain). V was clipped by 4 bases and J by 8 bases, with 11 bases between them. This CDR3 comprises 12 residues. Per the germline V gene, CDR1 is SEHNR and CDR2 is FQNEAQ (reference sequence). This sample stems from a study of T cells after somatic rescue of genetic block. Here immunoSEQ multiplex PCR was the method, and the copy in TCRdb shows in-frame clones only, minus some. This table holds 55,000 to 70,000 clones, about 90% found once. The sequenced material came from peripheral blood mononuclear cells (PBMCs). The sequence was obtained from a middle-aged man. This rearrangement joins TRBV7-9 to TRBJ1-2, with a tentative D call TRBD1 (5 bases). The CDR3 DNA reads TGTGCCAGCAGCTCCGGGACCGGAGGCTACACCTTC. Amino acid sequence: CASSSGTGGYTF. Filled out from reference TRBV7-9 and TRBJ1-2, the complete variable domain reads DTGVSQNPRHKITKRGQNVTFRCDPISEHNRLYWYRQTLGQGPEFLTYFQNEAQLEKSRLLSDRFSAERPKGSFSTLEIQRTEQGDSAMYLCASSSGTGGYTFGSGTRLTVV.